This T cell receptor beta chain was recorded in a study of human T cells and chemical hapten exposure. Each CDR3 protein gets one entry after TCRdb re-called the RACE reads with MiXCR. The sample lists about 190,000 distinct CDR3 sequences; about 25% were seen once. Unmatched junction bases numbered 7, after V lost 7 bases and J lost 15 bases. The CDR3 contains 11 residues. The germline V gene encodes CDR1 SQVTM and CDR2 ANQGSEA. The time point is: patch test 3, about 24 weeks after DPC sensitization. As to treatment: therapeutic diphenylcyclopropenone sensitization with weekly scalp DPC. Prior to application of each patch test, blood was drawn.

The chain joins TRBV29-1 to TRBJ2-1, with 12 bases matching TRBD2. The receptor was isolated from a woman in her thirties or forties with alopecia areata. Some clones in this sample may be carry-over from other donors' samples. The sample here was whole blood, taken in connection with sensitization to the hapten diphenylcyclopropenone (DPC). CDR3 sequence (DNA): TGCAGCGCTGGACTAGCGGGAATAAGGTTCTTC. The encoded protein is CSAGLAGIRFF.